These 22 T cell receptor beta chains originate from one sample sequenced in a study of T cell repertoires in cytomegalovirus infection. Antigens for these TCRs are unknown. One entry per CDR3 protein, called by TCRdb with MiXCR from the reads. The sample has hundreds of thousands of distinct CDR3 sequences; 25% to 35% are singletons. Material: cultured PBMCs, obtained from culture after CMV antigen stimulation. Receptor source: a human donor in good health (CMV status not recorded). Some clones in this sample may be carry-over from other donors' samples.

Details on this clonotype: The conserved phenylalanine or tryptophan is not found at the CDR3 terminus, so this likely reflects a read error. V usage is TRBV5-6 and J usage is TRBJ2-1, with D possibly TRBD2 on 5 matching bases. The germline V gene encodes CDR1 SGHDT and CDR2 YYEEEE. This CDR3 contains 15 residues. The CDR3 bases are TGTGCCAGCAGCAGCGGACCCGGCTCCTACACTGAGCAGTTCTGC. Its protein product is CASSSGPGSYTEQFC.

The CDR3 DNA is TGTGCCAGCAGCCCGCAGCGGGCGCGGGGAGGCAAAAACATTCAGTACTTC. It yields the protein CASSPQRARGGKNIQYF. V usage is TRBV7-9 and J usage is TRBJ2-4; tentatively, D is TRBD2 (6 bases). Germline CDR1 reads SEHNR; CDR2 reads FQNEAQ (reference sequence). CDR3 length equals 17 residues. Trimming removed 5 bases at V and 3 bases at J, with 20 bases between. The full variable domain, in which reference TRBV7-9 and TRBJ2-4 provide the parts outside the CDR3, is DTGVSQNPRHKITKRGQNVTFRCDPISEHNRLYWYRQTLGQGPEFLTYFQNEAQLEKSRLLSDRFSAERPKGSFSTLEIQRTEQGDSAMYLCASSPQRARGGKNIQYFGAGTRLSVL.

This clonotype was counted only a few times. This chain links TRBV28 with TRBJ1-5, with 7 bases aligning to TRBD1. The germline gives CDR1 MDHEN, CDR2 SYDVKM. With 5 bases clipped from V and 3 bases from J, the junction kept 7 bases outside the gene matches. The CDR3 loop spans 15 amino acids. CDR3 amino acids: CASSIGGQVNQPQHF. CDR3 DNA: TGTGCCAGCAGTATAGGGGGCCAGGTCAATCAGCCCCAGCATTTT.

This chain joins TRBV20-1 and TRBJ2-1; TRBD1 might be the D (6 bases). Trimming shortened V by 1 base and J by 3 bases, and 10 bases separated the two germline ends. Germline lookup yields CDR1 DFQATT and CDR2 SNEGSKA (reference sequence). The CDR3 runs 14 residues. The CDR3 region is CSARGRGIYNEQFF. Written as DNA, the CDR3 is TGCAGTGCTAGAGGCAGGGGTATCTACAATGAGCAGTTCTTC.

This clonotype was observed many times. The CDR3 loop reads CASSTGLAGGSTDTQYF. The CDR3 DNA reads as TGTGCCAGCAGCACCGGACTAGCGGGAGGTTCCACAGATACGCAGTATTTT. The genes are TRBV7-2 and TRBJ2-3, with 14 bases identical to TRBD2. The germline V gene has CDR1 SGHTA and CDR2 FQGNSA. The CDR3 contains 17 residues. V lost 5 bases to trimming and J lost 2 bases; unmatched junction nucleotides: 6.

The chain combines TRBV9 with TRBJ2-7; the D gene could be TRBD1 or TRBD2 (6 bases each). Germline CDR1 is SGDLS and CDR2 is YYNGEE. This CDR3 has 14 amino acids. V was cut by 5 bases and J by 5 bases, with 17 bases left in between. The CDR3 loop is CASSGGLTDHEQYF. CDR3 bases: TGTGCCAGCAGTGGGGGGCTGACTGACCACGAGCAGTACTTC. Full variable domain (remainder filled in from reference TRBV9 and TRBJ2-7): DSGVTQTPKHLITATGQRVTLRCSPRSGDLSVYWYQQSLDQGLQFLIQYYNGEERAKGNILERFSAQQFPDLHSELNLSSLELGDSALYFCASSGGLTDHEQYFGPGTRLTVT.

This clonotype was seen many times. This chain joins TRBV7-6 and TRBJ1-1, with D possibly matching TRBD1 (5 bases). The CDR3 consists of 18 residues. The V end was cut by 5 bases, the J end by 0 bases, with 22 bases between. Germline CDR1 SGHVS, CDR2 FNYEAQ. CDR3 loop: CASSTPTGPTGVNTEAFF. The CDR3 nucleotides read TGTGCCAGCAGCACCCCAACAGGCCCCACTGGAGTGAACACTGAAGCTTTCTTT.

This clonotype was seen ten or more times. The genes are TRBV6-1 and TRBJ1-1; 10 bases align to TRBD1. Germline-derived CDR1 and CDR2 are MNHNS and SASEGT. The V segment lost 5 bases and the J segment 1 base; nucleotides outside the gene matches: 10. The CDR3 consists of 17 residues. The CDR3 DNA reads as TGTGCCAGCAGTAGACAGGGGGCGGTGGGGGGGAACACTGAAGCTTTCTTT. Its protein is CASSRQGAVGGNTEAFF.

This clonotype was recorded a few times. The rearrangement links TRBV6-1 to TRBJ2-3, with D maybe TRBD1 (5 bases). The V end was cut by 5 bases, the J end by 6 bases, with 12 bases between. CDR3 length: 13 residues. Germline V gene lookup returns CDR1 MNHNS and CDR2 SASEGT. The CDR3 region is CASSNPKGDTQYF. CDR3 in DNA: TGTGCCAGCAGTAACCCCAAGGGGGATACGCAGTATTTT.

The rearrangement uses TRBV6-5 and TRBJ2-3, with 9 bases fitting TRBD2. V dropped 5 bases and J dropped 6; count of bases not matched to a gene: 12. Germline-derived CDR1 and CDR2 are MNHEY and SVGAGI. This CDR3 region has 16 residues. CDR3 protein: CASSRRLAASEDTQYF. The CDR3 bases are TGTGCCAGCAGTCGACGACTAGCGGCCTCCGAGGATACGCAGTATTTT.

CDR3 amino acids: CASGQGADQPQHF. The CDR3 DNA sequence: TGTGCCAGCGGGCAGGGGGCCGATCAGCCCCAGCATTTT. This chain uses TRBV28 with TRBJ1-5; 8 bases are a match to TRBD1. V gave up 8 bases and J gave up 5 bases; unmatched junction bases: 5. The CDR3 has 13 amino acids. CDR1 is MDHEN, CDR2 SYDVKM, per germline. Using reference TRBV28 and TRBJ1-5 for the parts outside the CDR3, the full variable domain is DVKVTQSSRYLVKRTGEKVFLECVQDMDHENMFWYRQDPGLGLRLIYFSYDVKMKEKGDIPEGYSVSREKKERFSLILESASTNQTSMYLCASGQGADQPQHFGDGTRLSIL.

The table lists this clonotype with a few counts. The J gene is TRBJ2-3, the V gene TRBV12-5; 13 bases line up with TRBD2. The CDR3 is 18 residues long. V lost 0 bases and J lost 7; bases outside the gene matches: 10. Germline V lookup: CDR1 LGHNT, CDR2 FRNRAP. The CDR3: CASGLVVGTSGVHHTQYF. The CDR3 DNA is TGTGCTAGTGGTTTGGTAGTCGGGACTAGCGGGGTTCACCATACGCAGTATTTT.

This clonotype was picked up a small number of times. This chain joins TRBV7-9 and TRBJ2-7, with 9 bases that match TRBD1. The V gene's germline CDR1 is SEHNR and CDR2 FQNEAQ (reference sequence). V lost 5 bases and J lost 4; bases outside the gene matches: 9. The CDR3 extends over 15 amino acids. DNA for the CDR3: TGTGCCAGCAGCATCCCGGACAGGGGTCCGTACGAGCAGTACTTC. Its translation is CASSIPDRGPYEQYF.

J is TRBJ1-2 and V is TRBV12-3 or TRBV12-4; 11 bases line up with TRBD1. The CDR3 extends over 15 amino acids. After removal of 7 bases from V and 3 bases from J, the junction contained 7 bases not matched to a gene. This CDR3 reads CASNDRDRGDYGYTF. CDR3 DNA sequence: TGTGCCAGCAACGATAGGGACAGGGGGGACTATGGCTACACCTTC.

This clonotype was seen many times. The rearrangement uses TRBV11-2 and TRBJ2-5; TRBD1 aligns across 9 bases. The CDR3 spans 15 residues. With V trimmed by 3 bases and J by 5 bases, 7 bases remained unmatched. Germline V gene sequence: CDR1 SGHAT, CDR2 FQNNGV. In DNA form, the CDR3 reads TGTGCCAGCAGCTTTATACAGGGGGCGTGGGAGACCCAGTACTTC. This encodes CASSFIQGAWETQYF.

This sequence joins TRBV20-1 and TRBJ2-1, with 7 positions matching TRBD2. The CDR3 totals 15 residues. V lost 6 bases, J lost 6 bases, and 14 bases stayed unmatched. Germline values: CDR1 DFQATT, CDR2 SNEGSKA (reference sequence). The CDR3 sequence is CSAQGTGGLRNEQFF. CDR3 sequence (DNA): TGCAGTGCCCAAGGGACGGGGGGTTTACGCAATGAGCAGTTCTTC.

The sample holds many counts of this clonotype. The rearrangement links TRBV7-3 to TRBJ2-1; 13 bases are a match to TRBD2. The germline CDR1 and CDR2 sequences are SGHTA and FQGTGA. The CDR3 extends over 16 amino acids. V lost 3 bases to trimming and J lost 10 bases; unmatched junction nucleotides: 9. The CDR3 loop reads CASSLGGTSGIREQFF. The DNA of the CDR3 is TGTGCCAGCAGCTTGGGGGGGACTAGCGGGATTAGGGAGCAGTTCTTC.

The chain recombines TRBV5-6 with TRBJ1-1; D possibly corresponds to TRBD1 (6 bases). V gave up 6 bases and J gave up 6 bases, with 15 bases separating them. Germline V gives CDR1 SGHDT, CDR2 YYEEEE. The CDR3 is 13 residues long. Here the CDR3 DNA reads TGTGCCAGCAACTTCGGGGGGCCGGCTGAAGCTTTCTTT. Protein sequence: CASNFGGPAEAFF.

The sample holds one count of this clonotype. The junction does not match germline at one end; this may be a read error. The V call is TRBV5-3, the J call TRBJ1-5; D not certain. TRBV5-3 is an ORF for which the function is uncertain. The CDR3 is 13 residues long. DNA of the CDR3: TGTGCCAGCAGCTTTCAAGGCGATCAGCCCCAGCATTTT. This gives the protein CASSFQGDQPQHF.

The J gene is TRBJ1-2, the V gene TRBV27; tentatively, D is TRBD1 (6 bases). Trimming removed 6 bases at V and 6 bases at J, with 11 bases between. The CDR3 has 12 amino acids. Germline lookup yields CDR1 MNHEY and CDR2 SMNVEV (reference sequence). For the CDR3, the DNA is TGTGCCAGCAGCCTACAGGGTAATGGCTACACCTTC. It codes for CASSLQGNGYTF.

This chain connects TRBV7-3 to TRBJ1-6, with TRBD1 identical over 10 bases. The ends lost 2 bases at V and 7 bases at J; junction bases unmatched: 2. The CDR3 covers 15 residues. CDR1 and CDR2 from the germline V gene are SGHTA and FQGTGA. CDR3 protein: CASSLAGQGNSPLHF. The CDR3 region has the DNA TGTGCCAGCAGCTTAGCGGGACAGGGGAATTCACCCCTCCACTTT.

This clonotype has only a few counts. The chain combines TRBV7-2 with TRBJ2-1; the D is unclear. The CDR3 spans 15 residues. In germline, CDR1 is SGHTA, CDR2 FQGNSA. V lost 4 bases and J lost 2, with 12 bases in between. CDR3 DNA: TGTGCCAGCAGCTCAGAACGGAGCACCTACAATGAGCAGTTCTTC. The encoded protein is CASSSERSTYNEQFF.